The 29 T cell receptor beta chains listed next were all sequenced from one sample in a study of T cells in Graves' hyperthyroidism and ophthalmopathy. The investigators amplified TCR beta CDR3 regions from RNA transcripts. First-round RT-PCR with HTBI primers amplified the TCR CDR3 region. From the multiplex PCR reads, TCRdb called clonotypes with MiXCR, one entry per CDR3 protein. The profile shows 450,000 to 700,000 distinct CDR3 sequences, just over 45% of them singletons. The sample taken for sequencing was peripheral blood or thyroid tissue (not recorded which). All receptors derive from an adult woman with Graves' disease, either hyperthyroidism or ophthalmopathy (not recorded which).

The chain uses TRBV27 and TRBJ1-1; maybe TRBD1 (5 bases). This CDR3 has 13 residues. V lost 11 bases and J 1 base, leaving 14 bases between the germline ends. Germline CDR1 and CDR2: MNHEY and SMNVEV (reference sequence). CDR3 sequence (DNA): TGTGCCCCAAGGGGCACAGGGAACACTGAAGCTTTCTTT. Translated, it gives CAPRGTGNTEAFF.

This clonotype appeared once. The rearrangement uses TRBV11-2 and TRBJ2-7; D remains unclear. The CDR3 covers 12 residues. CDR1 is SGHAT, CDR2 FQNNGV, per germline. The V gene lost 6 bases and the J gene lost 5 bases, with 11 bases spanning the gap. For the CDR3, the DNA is TGTGCCAGCAGTGTTGGGGTCCACGAGCAGTACTTC. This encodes CASSVGVHEQYF.

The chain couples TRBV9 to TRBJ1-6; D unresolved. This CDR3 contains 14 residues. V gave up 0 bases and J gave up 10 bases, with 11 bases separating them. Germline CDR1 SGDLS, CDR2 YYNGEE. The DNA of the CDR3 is TGTGCCAGCAGCGTAGGACCATCGGGATCACCCCTCCACTTT. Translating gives CASSVGPSGSPLHF.

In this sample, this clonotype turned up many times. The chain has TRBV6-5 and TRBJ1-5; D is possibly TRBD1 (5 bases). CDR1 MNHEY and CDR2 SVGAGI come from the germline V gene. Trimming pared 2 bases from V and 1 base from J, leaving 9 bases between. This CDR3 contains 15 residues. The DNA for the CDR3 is TGTGCCAGCAGTTACGGGGGGGGGAGCAATCAGCCCCAGCATTTT. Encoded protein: CASSYGGGSNQPQHF.

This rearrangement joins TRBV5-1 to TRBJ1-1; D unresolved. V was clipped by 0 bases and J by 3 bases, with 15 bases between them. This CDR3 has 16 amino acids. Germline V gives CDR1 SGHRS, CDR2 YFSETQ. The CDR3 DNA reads TGCGCCAGCAGCTTGGCCGGCTTCCCGGGAGACACTGAAGCTTTCTTT. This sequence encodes CASSLAGFPGDTEAFF.

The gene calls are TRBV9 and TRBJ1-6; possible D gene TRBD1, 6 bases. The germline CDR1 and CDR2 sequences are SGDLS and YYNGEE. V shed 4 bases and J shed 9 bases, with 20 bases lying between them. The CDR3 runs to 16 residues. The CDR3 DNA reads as TGTGCCAGCAGCCGGGAGCGTCTGGGGGCTATTTCACCCCTCCACTTT. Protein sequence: CASSRERLGAISPLHF.

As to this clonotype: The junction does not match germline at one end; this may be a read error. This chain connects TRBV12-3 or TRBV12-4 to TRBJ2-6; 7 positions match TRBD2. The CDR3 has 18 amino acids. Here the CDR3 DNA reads TGTGCCAGCAGCGGACTAGTGGAGAGGTACTCTGGGGCCAACGCCCTGACTTTC. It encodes CASSGLVERYSGANALTF.

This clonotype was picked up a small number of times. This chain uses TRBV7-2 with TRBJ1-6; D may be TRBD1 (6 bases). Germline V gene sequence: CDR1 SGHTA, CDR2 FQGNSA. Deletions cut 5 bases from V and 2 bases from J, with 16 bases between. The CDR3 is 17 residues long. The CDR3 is CASSLTPRGPYNSPLHF. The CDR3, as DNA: TGTGCCAGCAGCCTTACTCCCAGGGGCCCCTATAATTCACCCCTCCACTTT.

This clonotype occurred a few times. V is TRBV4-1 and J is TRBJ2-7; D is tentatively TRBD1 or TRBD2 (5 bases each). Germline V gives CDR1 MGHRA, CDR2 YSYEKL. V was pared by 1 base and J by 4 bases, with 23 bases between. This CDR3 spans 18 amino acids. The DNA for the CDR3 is TGCGCCAGCAGCCAAGGGGGGAAAGGGCACAGAGAAGCATACGAGCAGTACTTC. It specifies CASSQGGKGHREAYEQYF.

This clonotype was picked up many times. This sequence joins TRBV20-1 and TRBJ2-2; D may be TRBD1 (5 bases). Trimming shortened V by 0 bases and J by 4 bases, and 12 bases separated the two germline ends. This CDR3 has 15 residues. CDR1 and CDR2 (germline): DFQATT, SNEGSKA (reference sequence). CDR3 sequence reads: CSARDPQGGTGELFF. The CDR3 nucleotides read TGCAGTGCTAGAGATCCCCAGGGCGGCACCGGGGAGCTGTTTTTT.

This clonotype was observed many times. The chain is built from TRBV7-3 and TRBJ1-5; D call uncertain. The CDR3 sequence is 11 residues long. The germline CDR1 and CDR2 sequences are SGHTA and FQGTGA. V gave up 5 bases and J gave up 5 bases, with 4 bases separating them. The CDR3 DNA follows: TGTGCCAGCAGCCTCCATCAGCCCCAGCATTTT. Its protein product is CASSLHQPQHF.

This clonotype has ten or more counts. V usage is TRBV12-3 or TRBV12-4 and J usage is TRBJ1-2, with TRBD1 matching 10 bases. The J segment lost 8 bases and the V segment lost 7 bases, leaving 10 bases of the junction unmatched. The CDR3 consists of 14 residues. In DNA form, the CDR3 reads TGTGCCAGCACCTCCAGACAGGGGGCGGGCGGCTACACCTTC. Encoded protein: CASTSRQGAGGYTF.

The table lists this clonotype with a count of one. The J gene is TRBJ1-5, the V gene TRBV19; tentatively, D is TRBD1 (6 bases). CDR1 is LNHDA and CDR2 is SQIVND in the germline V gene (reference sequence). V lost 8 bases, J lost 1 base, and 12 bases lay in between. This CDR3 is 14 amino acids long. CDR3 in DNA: TGTGCCAGTTCCGGGACACCGAGCAATCAGCCCCAGCATTTT. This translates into CASSGTPSNQPQHF.

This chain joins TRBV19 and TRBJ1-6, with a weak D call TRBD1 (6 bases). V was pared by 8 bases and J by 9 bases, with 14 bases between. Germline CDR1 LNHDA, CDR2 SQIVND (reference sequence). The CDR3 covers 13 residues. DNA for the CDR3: TGTGCCAGTCGGATAGGGGGGAGTTCACCCCTCCACTTT. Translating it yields CASRIGGSSPLHF.

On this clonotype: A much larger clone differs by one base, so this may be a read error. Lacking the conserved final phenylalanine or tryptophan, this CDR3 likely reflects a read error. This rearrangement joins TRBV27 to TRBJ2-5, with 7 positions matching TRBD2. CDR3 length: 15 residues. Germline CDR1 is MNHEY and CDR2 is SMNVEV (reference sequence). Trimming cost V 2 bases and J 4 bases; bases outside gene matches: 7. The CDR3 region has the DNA TGTGCCAGCAGTTTAGGGGCAGCGGGGAGAGAGACCCAGTACGTC. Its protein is CASSLGAAGRETQYV.

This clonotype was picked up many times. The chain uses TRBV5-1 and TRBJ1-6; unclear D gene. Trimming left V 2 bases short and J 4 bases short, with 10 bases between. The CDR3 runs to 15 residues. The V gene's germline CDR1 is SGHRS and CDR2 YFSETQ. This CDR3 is CASSFVDRYNSPLHF. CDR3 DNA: TGCGCCAGCAGCTTCGTGGACCGGTATAATTCACCCCTCCACTTT.

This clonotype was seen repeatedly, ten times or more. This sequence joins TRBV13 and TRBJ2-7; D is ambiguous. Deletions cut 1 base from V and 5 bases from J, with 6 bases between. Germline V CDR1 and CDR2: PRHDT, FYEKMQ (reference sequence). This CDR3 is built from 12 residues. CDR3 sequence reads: CASSLVRNEQYF. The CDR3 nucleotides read TGTGCCAGCAGCTTAGTGCGGAACGAGCAGTACTTC. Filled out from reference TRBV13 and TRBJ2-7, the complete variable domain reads AAGVIQSPRHLIKEKRETATLKCYPIPRHDTVYWYQQGPGQDPQFLISFYEKMQSDKGSIPDRFSAQQFSDYHSELNMSSLELGDSALYFCASSLVRNEQYFGPGTRLTVT.

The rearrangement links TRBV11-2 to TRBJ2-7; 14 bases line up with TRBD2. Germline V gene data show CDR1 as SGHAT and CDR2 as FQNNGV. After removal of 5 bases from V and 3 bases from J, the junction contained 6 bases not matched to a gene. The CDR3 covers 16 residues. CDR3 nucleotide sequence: TGTGCCAGCAGCCCTCCGGGACTAGCGGGAGTCTACGAGCAGTACTTC. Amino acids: CASSPPGLAGVYEQYF.

Written as DNA, the CDR3 is TGTGCCAGCAGCCAAGGGGGGTTAGAGACGAGTGGCTACACCTTC. Protein sequence: CASSQGGLETSGYTF. This chain joins TRBV6-5 and TRBJ1-2, with a tentative D call TRBD1 (6 bases). The V gene lost 6 bases and the J gene lost 7 bases, with 21 bases spanning the gap. CDR1 and CDR2 from the germline V gene are MNHEY and SVGAGI. CDR3 size: 15 residues.

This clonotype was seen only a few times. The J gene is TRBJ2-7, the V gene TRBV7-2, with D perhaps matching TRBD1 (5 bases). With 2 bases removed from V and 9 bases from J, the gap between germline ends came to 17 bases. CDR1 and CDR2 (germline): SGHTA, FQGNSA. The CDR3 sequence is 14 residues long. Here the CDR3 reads CASSLTGPTTTQYF. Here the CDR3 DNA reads TGTGCCAGCAGCTTAACAGGTCCGACAACGACGCAGTACTTC.

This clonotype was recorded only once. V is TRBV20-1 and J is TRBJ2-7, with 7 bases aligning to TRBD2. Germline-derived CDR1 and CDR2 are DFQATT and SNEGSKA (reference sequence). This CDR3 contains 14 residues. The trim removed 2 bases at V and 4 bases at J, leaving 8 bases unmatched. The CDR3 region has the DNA TGCAGTGCTAGACTCCGGACTAGTTGGTACGAGCAGTACTTC. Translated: CSARLRTSWYEQYF.

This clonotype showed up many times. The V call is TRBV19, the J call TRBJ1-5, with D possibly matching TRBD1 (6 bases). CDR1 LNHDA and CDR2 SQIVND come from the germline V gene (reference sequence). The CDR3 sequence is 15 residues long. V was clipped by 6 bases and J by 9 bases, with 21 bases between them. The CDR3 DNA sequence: TGTGCCAGTAGAGGAACGGGACAAGGAACGCGGCCCCAGCATTTT. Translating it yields CASRGTGQGTRPQHF.

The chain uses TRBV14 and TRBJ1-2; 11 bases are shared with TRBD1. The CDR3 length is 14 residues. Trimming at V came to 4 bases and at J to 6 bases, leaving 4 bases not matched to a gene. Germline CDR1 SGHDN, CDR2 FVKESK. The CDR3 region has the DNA TGTGCCAGCAGCCGGGGACAGGGGGAGAATGGCTACACCTTC. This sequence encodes CASSRGQGENGYTF.

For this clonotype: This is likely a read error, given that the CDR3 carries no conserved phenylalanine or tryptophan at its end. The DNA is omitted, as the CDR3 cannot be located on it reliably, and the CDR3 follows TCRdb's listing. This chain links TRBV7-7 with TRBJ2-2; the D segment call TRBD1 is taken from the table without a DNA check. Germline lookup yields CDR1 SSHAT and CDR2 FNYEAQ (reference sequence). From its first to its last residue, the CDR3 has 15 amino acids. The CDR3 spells CASSQGAGATGELVL.

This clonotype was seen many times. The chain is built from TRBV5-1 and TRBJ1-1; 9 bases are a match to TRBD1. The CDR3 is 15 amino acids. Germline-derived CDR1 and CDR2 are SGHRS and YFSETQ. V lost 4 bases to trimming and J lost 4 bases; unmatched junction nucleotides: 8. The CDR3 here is CASSRGDRVGTEAFF. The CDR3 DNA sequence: TGCGCCAGCAGCAGGGGGGACAGGGTGGGCACTGAAGCTTTCTTT. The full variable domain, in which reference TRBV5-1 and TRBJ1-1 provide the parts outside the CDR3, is KAGVTQTPRYLIKTRGQQVTLSCSPISGHRSVSWYQQTPGQGLQFLFEYFSETQRNKGNFPGRFSGRQFSNSRSEMNVSTLELGDSALYLCASSRGDRVGTEAFFGQGTRLTVV.

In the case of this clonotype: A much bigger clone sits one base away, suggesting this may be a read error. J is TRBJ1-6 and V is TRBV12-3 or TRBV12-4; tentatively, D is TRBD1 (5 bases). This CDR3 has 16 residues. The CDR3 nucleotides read TGTGCCGGCAGTTTATTCGGGGGCTCCTATAATTCACCCCTCCACTTT. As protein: CAGSLFGGSYNSPLHF.

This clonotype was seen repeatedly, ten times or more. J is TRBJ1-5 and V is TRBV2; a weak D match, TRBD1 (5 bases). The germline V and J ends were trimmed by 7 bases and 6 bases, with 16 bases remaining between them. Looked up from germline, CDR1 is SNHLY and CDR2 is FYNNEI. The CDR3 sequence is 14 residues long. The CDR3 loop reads CASKGTLLGQPQHF. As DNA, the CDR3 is TGTGCCAGCAAGGGGACTCTACTGGGTCAGCCCCAGCATTTT.

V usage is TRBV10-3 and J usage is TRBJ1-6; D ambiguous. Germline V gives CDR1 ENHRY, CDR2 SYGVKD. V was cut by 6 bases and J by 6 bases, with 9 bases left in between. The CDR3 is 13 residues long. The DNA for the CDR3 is TGTGCCATCAGATCCACAAGTAATTCACCCCTCCACTTT. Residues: CAIRSTSNSPLHF.

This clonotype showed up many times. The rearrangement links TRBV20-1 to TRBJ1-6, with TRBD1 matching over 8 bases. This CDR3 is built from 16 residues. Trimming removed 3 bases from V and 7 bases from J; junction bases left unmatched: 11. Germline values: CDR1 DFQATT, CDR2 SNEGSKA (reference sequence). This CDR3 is CSARVRQGTGNSPLHF. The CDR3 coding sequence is TGCAGTGCTAGGGTTAGACAGGGGACTGGCAATTCACCCCTCCACTTT.